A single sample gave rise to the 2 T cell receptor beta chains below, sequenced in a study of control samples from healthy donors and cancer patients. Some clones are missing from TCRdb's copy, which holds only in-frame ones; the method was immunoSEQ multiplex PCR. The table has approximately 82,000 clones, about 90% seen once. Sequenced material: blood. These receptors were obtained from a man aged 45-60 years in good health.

CDR3 in amino acids: CASRTGGGSTEAFF. DNA for the CDR3: TGTGCCAGCAGGACGGGGGGTGGGAGCACTGAAGCTTTCTTT. The J gene is TRBJ1-1, the V gene TRBV2, with D possibly TRBD1 on 5 matching bases. This CDR3 spans 14 amino acids. The V and J ends lost 6 bases and 4 bases respectively, with 15 bases between them. The germline gives CDR1 SNHLY, CDR2 FYNNEI.

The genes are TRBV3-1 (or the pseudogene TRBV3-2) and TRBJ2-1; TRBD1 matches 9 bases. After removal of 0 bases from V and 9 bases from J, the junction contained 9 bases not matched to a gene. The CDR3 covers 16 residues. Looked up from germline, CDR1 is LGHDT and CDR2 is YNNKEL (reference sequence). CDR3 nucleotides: TGTGCCAGCAGCCAAGATTTGGGACAGGGCAACGGTGAGCAGTTCTTC. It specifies CASSQDLGQGNGEQFF.